The 7 T cell receptor beta chains below were found in one sample sequenced in a study of cytomegalovirus exposure and HLA in healthy donors. The PCR employed 60 Vbeta primers together with 13 Jbeta primers. Method: immunoSEQ multiplex PCR; TCRdb's copy keeps in-frame clones and lacks some. The sample holds about 130,000 clones, roughly 84% seen once. Sequenced material: PBMCs. These receptors came from a man aged 45-65 years in good health and CMV-seronegative.

The rearrangement links TRBV5-1 to TRBJ2-7, with TRBD2 matching over 8 bases. The CDR3 extends over 13 amino acids. V was clipped by 3 bases and J by 5 bases; unmatched bases: 4. Germline values: CDR1 SGHRS, CDR2 YFSETQ. The CDR3 loop reads CASSSGGGDEQYF. The CDR3 DNA reads as TGCGCCAGCAGCTCGGGGGGGGGAGACGAGCAGTACTTC. The full variable domain, in which reference TRBV5-1 and TRBJ2-7 provide the parts outside the CDR3, is KAGVTQTPRYLIKTRGQQVTLSCSPISGHRSVSWYQQTPGQGLQFLFEYFSETQRNKGNFPGRFSGRQFSNSRSEMNVSTLELGDSALYLCASSSGGGDEQYFGPGTRLTVT.

The chain carries TRBV4-1 and TRBJ2-5, with D perhaps matching TRBD2 (6 bases). This CDR3 has 13 amino acids. Between the trimmed V and J ends, which lost 4 bases and 5 bases, there was a span of 11 bases. Germline-derived CDR1 and CDR2 are MGHRA and YSYEKL. As DNA, the CDR3 is TGCGCCAGCAGCCCACTAGCATCGGAGACCCAGTACTTC. This codes for CASSPLASETQYF.

The CDR3 loop is CASGTNLAASTDTQYF. The CDR3 DNA reads TGTGCCAGCGGGACAAATCTAGCAGCTAGCACAGATACGCAGTATTTT. This chain joins TRBV13 and TRBJ2-3, with D perhaps TRBD1 (6 bases). This CDR3 contains 16 residues. Germline CDR1 reads PRHDT; CDR2 reads FYEKMQ (reference sequence). The ends were cut back, 8 bases at V and 0 bases at J, with 18 bases in the middle.

This chain connects TRBV14 to TRBJ1-3; D remains ambiguous. Trimming pared 2 bases from V and 4 bases from J, leaving 6 bases between. CDR3 length equals 13 residues. Germline CDR1 SGHDN, CDR2 FVKESK. CDR3 sequence: CASSQLQGNTIYF. Written as DNA, the CDR3 is TGTGCCAGCAGCCAATTACAGGGAAACACCATATATTTT.

This chain uses TRBV19 with TRBJ1-1; D gene unclear. Per germline, CDR1 LNHDA and CDR2 SQIVND (reference sequence). The CDR3 is 12 residues long. The V gene lost 4 bases and the J gene lost 10 bases, with 13 bases spanning the gap. CDR3 protein: CASSSRRDLAFF. In nucleotides, the CDR3 is TGTGCCAGTAGTAGCCGACGGGATCTAGCTTTCTTT. The full variable domain, its missing parts supplied by reference TRBV19 and TRBJ1-1, is DGGITQSPKYLFRKEGQNVTLSCEQNLNHDAMYWYRQDPGQGLRLIYYSQIVNDFQKGDIAEGYSVSREKKESFPLTVTSAQKNPTAFYLCASSSRRDLAFFGQGTRLTVV.

This chain joins TRBV14 and TRBJ2-7, with 8 bases lining up with TRBD1. V shed 0 bases, J shed 8 bases, and the junction held 12 bases outside the gene matches. The CDR3 has 16 amino acids. The V gene's germline CDR1 is SGHDN and CDR2 FVKESK. The CDR3 DNA sequence: TGTGCCAGCAGCCAAGATCTCGGGACAGGTTCGTTACAGCAGTACTTC. Its protein is CASSQDLGTGSLQQYF. The full variable domain, completed using reference TRBV14 and TRBJ2-7, is EAGVTQFPSHSVIEKGQTVTLRCDPISGHDNLYWYRRVMGKEIKFLLHFVKESKQDESGMPNNRFLAERTGGTYSTLKVQPAELEDSGVYFCASSQDLGTGSLQQYFGPGTRLTVT.

In this sample, this clone turned up once. The genes are TRBV19 and TRBJ2-7, with TRBD1 as a possible D gene (6 bases). With 3 bases removed from V and 0 bases from J, the gap between germline ends came to 12 bases. The germline gives CDR1 LNHDA, CDR2 SQIVND (reference sequence). The CDR3 runs to 15 residues. CDR3 protein: CASSIWVDSSYEQYF. DNA of the CDR3: TGTGCCAGTAGTATCTGGGTGGACAGCTCCTACGAGCAGTACTTC.